Below, one T cell receptor (beta chain) is given with its context. This sample is part of a study of control samples from healthy donors and cancer patients. The CDR3 extends over 15 amino acids. V was pared by 5 bases and J by 5 bases, with 15 bases between. Germline CDR1 and CDR2: SEHNR and FQNEAQ (reference sequence). Using immunoSEQ multiplex PCR, the repertoire was profiled, and TCRdb retains in-frame clones only, with some absent. The repertoire holds over 150,000 clones, with 90% to 95% as singletons. V usage is TRBV7-9 and J usage is TRBJ1-4; D call uncertain. Sequenced input: blood. The TCR comes from a woman younger than 30 in good health. As DNA, the CDR3 is TGTGCCAGCAGCCGCCCGTGGGTGGGGAATGAAAAACTGTTTTTT. It yields the protein CASSRPWVGNEKLFF.